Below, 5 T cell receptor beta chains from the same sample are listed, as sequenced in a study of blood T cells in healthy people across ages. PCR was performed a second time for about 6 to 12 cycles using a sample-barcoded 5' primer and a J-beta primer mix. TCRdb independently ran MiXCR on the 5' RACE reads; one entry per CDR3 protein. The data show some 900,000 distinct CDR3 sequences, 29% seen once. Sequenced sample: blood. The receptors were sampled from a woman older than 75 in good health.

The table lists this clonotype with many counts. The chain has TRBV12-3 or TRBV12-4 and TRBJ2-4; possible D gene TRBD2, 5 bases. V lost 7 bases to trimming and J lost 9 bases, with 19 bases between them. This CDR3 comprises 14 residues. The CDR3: CASTQMGRGSIQYF. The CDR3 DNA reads TGTGCCAGCACCCAGATGGGCCGGGGTAGCATTCAGTACTTC.

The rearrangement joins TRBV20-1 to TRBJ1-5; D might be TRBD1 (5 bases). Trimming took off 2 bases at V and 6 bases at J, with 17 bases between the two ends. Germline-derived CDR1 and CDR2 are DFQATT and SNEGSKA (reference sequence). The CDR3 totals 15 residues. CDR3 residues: CSARSGQGSGQPQHF. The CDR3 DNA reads TGCAGTGCTAGAAGTGGTCAGGGATCGGGTCAGCCCCAGCATTTT.

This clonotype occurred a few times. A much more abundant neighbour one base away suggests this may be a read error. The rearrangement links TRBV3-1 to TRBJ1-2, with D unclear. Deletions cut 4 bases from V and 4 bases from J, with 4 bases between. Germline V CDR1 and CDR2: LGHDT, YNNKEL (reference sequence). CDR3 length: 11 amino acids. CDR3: CASSRCYGYTF. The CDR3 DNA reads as TGTGCCAGCAGCCGGTGCTATGGCTACACCTTC.

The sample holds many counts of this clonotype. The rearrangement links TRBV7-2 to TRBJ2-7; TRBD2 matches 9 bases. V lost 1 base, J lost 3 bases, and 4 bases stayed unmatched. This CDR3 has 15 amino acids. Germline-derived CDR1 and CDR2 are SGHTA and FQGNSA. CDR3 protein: CASSLEGGGVYEQYF. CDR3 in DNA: TGTGCCAGCAGCTTAGAGGGCGGGGGGGTCTACGAGCAGTACTTC.

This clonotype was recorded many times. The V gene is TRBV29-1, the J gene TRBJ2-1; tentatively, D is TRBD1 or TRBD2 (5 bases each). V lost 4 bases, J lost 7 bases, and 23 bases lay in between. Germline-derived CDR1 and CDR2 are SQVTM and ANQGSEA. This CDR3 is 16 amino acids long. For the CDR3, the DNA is TGCAGCGTTGGGAGAGGGTGGGAGCAGGGTGGAAATGAGCAGTTCTTC. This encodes CSVGRGWEQGGNEQFF.